Listed here are 29 T cell receptor beta chains from one sample, sequenced in a study of shared clonotypes between healthy human individuals. The protocol was immunoSEQ multiplex PCR, while the TCRdb copy is restricted to in-frame clones and leaves out a portion. Among 2 million to 2.5 million clones, approximately 96% were seen once, and the ten largest hold roughly 0.13%. Sequenced input: naive CD4+ T cells sorted from blood. The subset is: CD45RA+ positively selected. The receptors shown here come from a man younger than 35 in good health.

This clone occurred once. V usage is TRBV27 and J usage is TRBJ1-1; 8 bases map to TRBD1. Germline loops: CDR1 MNHEY, CDR2 SMNVEV (reference sequence). V lost 5 bases to trimming and J lost 4 bases; unmatched junction nucleotides: 3. The CDR3 covers 13 residues. CDR3 loop: CASSQQGATEAFF. CDR3 nucleotide sequence: TGTGCCAGCAGTCAGCAGGGGGCCACTGAAGCTTTCTTT.

Notes on this clone: The same CDR3 also results from other DNA sequences found in this sample. The rearrangement uses TRBV5-1 and TRBJ2-7; unclear D gene. CDR1 is SGHRS, CDR2 YFSETQ, per germline. The CDR3 extends over 13 amino acids. V was cut by 5 bases and J by 5 bases, with 14 bases left in between. CDR3 in amino acids: CASSLAGRNEQYF. CDR3 sequence (DNA): TGCGCCAGCAGTCTCGCCGGGCGGAACGAGCAGTACTTC.

The rearrangement joins TRBV30 to TRBJ2-3; 12 nucleotides match TRBD2. The CDR3 loop spans 13 amino acids. J lost 9 bases, V lost 6 bases, and 7 bases had no gene match. Germline assignment: CDR1 GTSNPN and CDR2 SVGIG (reference sequence). The CDR3 is CACTLAGGGTQYF. The CDR3 nucleotides read TGTGCCTGTACACTAGCGGGAGGAGGGACGCAGTATTTT.

This CDR3 reads CASSQPRRGSTDTQYF. The CDR3 DNA reads TGCGCCAGCAGCCAACCGAGGCGGGGGAGCACAGATACGCAGTATTTT. The rearrangement uses TRBV4-1 and TRBJ2-3; 7 bases agree with TRBD2. Unmatched junction bases numbered 5, after V lost 2 bases and J lost 0 bases. Germline values: CDR1 MGHRA, CDR2 YSYEKL. The CDR3 is 16 residues long.

The rearrangement links TRBV7-2 to TRBJ2-5, with 7 nucleotides matching TRBD2. The germline CDR1 and CDR2 sequences are SGHTA and FQGNSA. The CDR3 consists of 14 residues. After removal of 5 bases from V and 1 base from J, the junction contained 4 bases not matched to a gene. CDR3 amino acids: CASSPRGIQETQYF. The CDR3 DNA follows: TGTGCCAGCAGCCCGCGGGGGATCCAAGAGACCCAGTACTTC.

Only one count was recorded for this clone. V usage is TRBV10-3 and J usage is TRBJ2-1; tentatively, D is TRBD2 (6 bases). Germline CDR1 ENHRY, CDR2 SYGVKD. The CDR3 extends over 15 amino acids. Deletions cut 8 bases from V and 0 bases from J, with 14 bases between. The CDR3 spells CAIQADGGSYNEQFF. Written as DNA, the CDR3 is TGTGCCATCCAAGCAGACGGGGGCTCCTACAATGAGCAGTTCTTC.

With regard to this clone: The sample contains more than one DNA sequence encoding this CDR3. J is TRBJ2-7 and V is TRBV15, with no clear D. The germline gives CDR1 LNHNV, CDR2 YYDKDF (reference sequence). CDR3 length: 14 amino acids. Trimming left V 0 bases short and J 0 bases short, with 6 bases between. The CDR3 here is CATSRDRSSYEQYF. CDR3 nucleotide sequence: TGTGCCACCAGCAGAGACAGAAGCTCCTACGAGCAGTACTTC.

The V call is TRBV6-5, the J call TRBJ2-2; D is unclear. The CDR3 is 14 amino acids. V was shortened by 6 bases and J by 1 base, with 9 bases between the two germline ends. Germline CDR1 reads MNHEY; CDR2 reads SVGAGI. CDR3 residues: CASRSIGNTGELFF. CDR3 DNA sequence: TGTGCCAGCAGATCGATCGGGAACACCGGGGAGCTGTTTTTT.

V is TRBV7-2 and J is TRBJ2-1; 10 bases line up with TRBD1. CDR1 is SGHTA and CDR2 is FQGNSA in the germline V gene. Germline trimming cut 4 bases from V and 9 bases from J; bases unmatched to any gene: 6. CDR3 length: 14 amino acids. CDR3 in DNA: TGTGCCAGCAGCTCCGACAGGGGGCGCGGTGAGCAGTTCTTC. Translating it yields CASSSDRGRGEQFF.

The rearrangement joins TRBV7-2 to TRBJ1-4, with 7 bases lining up with TRBD1. CDR1 is SGHTA and CDR2 is FQGNSA in the germline V gene. With V trimmed by 6 bases and J by 2 bases, 3 bases remained unmatched. The CDR3 contains 14 residues. As DNA, the CDR3 is TGTGCCAGCAGGTTGGACAGGACTAATGAAAAACTGTTTTTT. Amino acids: CASRLDRTNEKLFF.

The V and J genes are TRBV5-1 and TRBJ2-2, with D perhaps TRBD1 (6 bases). Germline lookup yields CDR1 SGHRS and CDR2 YFSETQ. The CDR3 has 15 amino acids. Deletions cut 6 bases from V and 0 bases from J, with 12 bases between. CDR3 amino acids: CASIAGDANTGELFF. CDR3 in DNA: TGCGCCAGCATAGCAGGGGACGCGAACACCGGGGAGCTGTTTTTT. The variable domain in full, with the rest retrieved from reference TRBV5-1 and TRBJ2-2, is KAGVTQTPRYLIKTRGQQVTLSCSPISGHRSVSWYQQTPGQGLQFLFEYFSETQRNKGNFPGRFSGRQFSNSRSEMNVSTLELGDSALYLCASIAGDANTGELFFGEGSRLTVL.

The V and J genes are TRBV6-6 and TRBJ1-2; 9 positions agree with TRBD1. With 6 bases clipped from V and 5 bases from J, the junction kept 7 bases outside the gene matches. This CDR3 has 14 residues. Germline V gene sequence: CDR1 MNHNY, CDR2 SVGAGI (reference sequence). CDR3 in amino acids: CASREDRGSYGYTF. The CDR3 nucleotides read TGTGCCAGCAGGGAGGACAGGGGTTCTTATGGCTACACCTTC.

For the CDR3, the DNA is TGTGCCATCAGGGAGGCAAGGGGGGTCACAGATACGCAGTATTTT. As protein: CAIREARGVTDTQYF. This sequence joins TRBV10-3 and TRBJ2-3, with D perhaps assigned TRBD1 or TRBD2 (6 bases each). There are 15 residues in the CDR3. CDR1 is ENHRY and CDR2 is SYGVKD in the germline V gene. The V and J ends lost 6 bases and 2 bases respectively, with 15 bases between them.

This rearrangement joins TRBV21-1 to TRBJ2-7; no DNA check was done on the table's D call, TRBD2. TRBV21-1 is a recognized pseudogene. The CDR3 is 18 residues long. CDR3 region: CASSKGTSGAAISYEQYF. The CDR3 DNA follows: TGTGCCAGCAGCAAGGGTACTAGCGGGGCCGCCATATCCTACGAGCAGTACTTC.

The genes are TRBV20-1 and TRBJ1-1; D unresolved. This CDR3 contains 10 residues. Trimming cost V 6 bases and J 3 bases, with 5 bases left between them. Germline-derived CDR1 and CDR2 are DFQATT and SNEGSKA (reference sequence). CDR3 sequence: CSARYTEAFF. The CDR3 DNA reads TGCAGTGCCAGGTACACTGAAGCTTTCTTT.

This CDR3 is CASSQDSGARETQYF. The CDR3 nucleotides are TGCGCCAGCAGCCAAGATTCAGGGGCTAGGGAGACCCAGTACTTC. The chain employs TRBV4-1 and TRBJ2-5, with TRBD1 as a possible D gene (6 bases). This CDR3 region has 15 residues. Looked up from germline, CDR1 is MGHRA and CDR2 is YSYEKL. V lost 0 bases to trimming and J lost 5 bases, with 13 bases between them.

This clone occurred once. This CDR3 is also generated by other DNA sequences in the sample. The chain is built from TRBV6-5 and TRBJ1-4; TRBD1 is a possible D gene (6 bases). In germline, CDR1 is MNHEY, CDR2 SVGAGI. The V end lost 5 bases, the J end lost 5 bases, and 15 bases lay between the germline ends. The CDR3 is 15 amino acids. This chain's CDR3 is CASSRTGTGNEKLFF. CDR3 DNA sequence: TGTGCCAGCAGTCGTACCGGAACAGGGAATGAAAAACTGTTTTTT.

A remark on this clone: Other DNA sequences in the same sample also yield this CDR3. This chain uses TRBV30 with TRBJ2-7; no clear D gene. CDR1 GTSNPN and CDR2 SVGIG come from the germline V gene (reference sequence). V lost 2 bases and J 2 bases, leaving 7 bases between the germline ends. The CDR3 has 12 amino acids. In DNA form, the CDR3 reads TGTGCCTGGAGTCCGTCGCCCTACGAGCAGTACTTC. It encodes CAWSPSPYEQYF. Combining the CDR3 with reference TRBV30 and TRBJ2-7 gives the whole variable domain SQTIHQWPATLVQPVGSPLSLECTVEGTSNPNLYWYRQAAGRGLQLLFYSVGIGQISSEVPQNLSASRPQDRQFILSSKKLLLSDSGFYLCAWSPSPYEQYFGPGTRLTVT.

The chain combines TRBV5-4 with TRBJ2-2; D not certain. Trimming took 4 bases from V and 5 from J, leaving 9 bases between them. Germline V lookup: CDR1 SGHNT, CDR2 YYREEE (reference sequence). This CDR3 is 13 amino acids long. CDR3 bases: TGTGCCAGCAGCCTGGACGTAACCGGGGAGCTGTTTTTT. This encodes CASSLDVTGELFF.

Here the CDR3 reads CASSLAGLAGAFYNEQFF. The CDR3 DNA sequence: TGTGCCAGCAGCTTAGCCGGACTAGCGGGGGCGTTCTACAATGAGCAGTTCTTC. The chain is built from TRBV7-2 and TRBJ2-1, with 13 bases lining up with TRBD2. The ends lost 0 bases at V and 3 bases at J; junction bases unmatched: 5. CDR3 length: 18 amino acids. Germline CDR1 SGHTA, CDR2 FQGNSA.

CDR3 region: CASGRGQGATGELFF. In DNA, the CDR3 is TGTGCCAGTGGTAGGGGACAGGGGGCGACCGGGGAGCTGTTTTTT. The J gene is TRBJ2-2, the V gene TRBV9; 12 bases fit TRBD1. The CDR3 runs 15 residues. Germline CDR1 and CDR2: SGDLS and YYNGEE. With V trimmed by 8 bases and J by 5 bases, 7 bases remained unmatched.

Here the CDR3 DNA reads TGTGCCAGCAGTTTATTAGGGTTGGGAGATAATTCACCCCTCCACTTT. It yields the protein CASSLLGLGDNSPLHF. The chain uses TRBV27 and TRBJ1-6; no clear D. Per the germline V gene, CDR1 is MNHEY and CDR2 is SMNVEV (reference sequence). CDR3 length equals 16 residues. The V gene lost 1 base and the J gene lost 5 bases, with 12 bases spanning the gap.

This chain joins TRBV10-2 and TRBJ1-6; D might be TRBD1 (6 bases). The CDR3 consists of 15 residues. Germline CDR1 and CDR2: WSHSY and SAAADI. The V end was cut by 0 bases, the J end by 7 bases, with 10 bases between. The CDR3 protein is CASSESAGVNSPLHF. CDR3 DNA: TGCGCCAGCAGTGAGTCGGCAGGGGTCAATTCACCCCTCCACTTT.

The chain is built from TRBV2 and TRBJ1-3; D is perhaps TRBD1 (5 bases). With 2 bases removed from V and 2 bases from J, the gap between germline ends came to 10 bases. This CDR3 is built from 15 residues. CDR1 and CDR2 from the germline V gene are SNHLY and FYNNEI. The CDR3 loop is CASSEWQGPGNTIYF. The CDR3 DNA reads as TGTGCCAGCAGTGAATGGCAGGGCCCTGGAAACACCATATATTTT.

Details on this clone: The sample contains more than one DNA sequence encoding this CDR3. The gene calls are TRBV29-1 and TRBJ1-1, with TRBD1 identical over 10 bases. Germline-derived CDR1 and CDR2 are SQVTM and ANQGSEA. The J segment lost 0 bases and the V segment lost 6 bases, leaving 4 bases of the junction unmatched. There are 14 residues in the CDR3. The CDR3 loop reads CSVRTGGMNTEAFF. In nucleotides, the CDR3 is TGCAGCGTACGGACAGGGGGAATGAACACTGAAGCTTTCTTT.

The chain carries TRBV6-5 and TRBJ1-5; 7 positions match TRBD1. This CDR3 spans 14 amino acids. Unmatched junction bases numbered 7, after V lost 8 bases and J lost 3 bases. Germline V gene sequence: CDR1 MNHEY, CDR2 SVGAGI. CDR3 coding DNA: TGTGCCAGCCGACCGGACAGGACCAATCAGCCCCAGCATTTT. Translation: CASRPDRTNQPQHF.

About this clone itself: The sample contains more than one DNA sequence encoding this CDR3. The chain carries TRBV6-1 and TRBJ2-7; the D gene could be TRBD1 or TRBD2 (5 bases each). Germline values: CDR1 MNHNS, CDR2 SASEGT. This CDR3 region has 12 residues. V was shortened by 6 bases and J by 3 bases, with 9 bases between the two germline ends. CDR3 in amino acids: CASSGTVYEQYF. In nucleotides, the CDR3 is TGTGCCAGCAGCGGGACGGTCTACGAGCAGTACTTC.

On this clone: This same CDR3 is encoded by further DNA sequences in the sample. The chain has TRBV5-1 and TRBJ2-2; D gene unclear. The CDR3 loop spans 15 amino acids. V was trimmed by 2 bases and J by 0 bases, leaving 8 bases between them. From germline, CDR1 is SGHRS and CDR2 YFSETQ. CDR3 in amino acids: CASSLSVTNTGELFF. CDR3 coding DNA: TGCGCCAGCAGCTTATCAGTAACGAACACCGGGGAGCTGTTTTTT.

V is TRBV27 and J is TRBJ1-6; D unresolved. V lost 0 bases, J lost 2 bases, and 8 bases lay in between. The CDR3 has 16 amino acids. Germline V gives CDR1 MNHEY, CDR2 SMNVEV (reference sequence). DNA for the CDR3: TGTGCCAGCAGTTTATCTCTCGTTGCCTATAATTCACCCCTCCACTTT. Translated: CASSLSLVAYNSPLHF.